This T cell receptor beta chain was sequenced during a study of blood T cell repertoires in COVID-19. The CDR3 has 15 amino acids. In germline, CDR1 is LGHDT, CDR2 YNNKEL (reference sequence). Unmatched junction bases numbered 6, after V lost 0 bases and J lost 8 bases. The assay was immunoSEQ multiplex PCR, and TCRdb's table has in-frame clones only and misses some. The sample consists of about 260,000 clones, less than 85% of them appearing once. Sequencing input: peripheral blood. The TCR originated in a man aged 60 to 69 who had recovered from COVID-19. V and J are TRBV3-1 (or the pseudogene TRBV3-2) and TRBJ1-4, with 7 nucleotides matching TRBD1. The CDR3 nucleotides are TGTGCCAGCAGCCAAGATCAGAGGGGGCGCGAAAAACTGTTTTTT. Translated: CASSQDQRGREKLFF.